These T cell receptor beta chains were read from a single sample in a study of regulatory T cells in long-lasting Graves disease. TCRdb fed the multiplex PCR reads into MiXCR, producing one record per CDR3 protein. The sample shows hundreds of thousands of distinct CDR3 sequences, roughly a sixth of them seen only once. The source material was peripheral blood mononuclear cells (PBMCs), sampled at new diagnosis, from a patient treated with antithyroid drugs. All receptors derive from a female donor with Graves disease. Both conserved end residues are part of each CDR3. A D gene is named only where the DNA matches it firmly. Not all rows give a size; the values are once, few, many and, for expanded clones, a class.

j_call,d_call,clone_size,v_call,cdr3_nt,cdr3_aa
TRBJ2-1,NA,few,TRBV28,TGTGCCATTTCAAGTAGCGCCTATTCTTACAATGAGCAGTTCTTC,CAISSSAYSYNEQFF
TRBJ2-2,TRBD1,NA,TRBV5-1,TGCGCCAGCACAAGGACAGGACATACGAACACCGGGGAGCTGGTTTTT,CASTRTGHTNTGELVF
TRBJ1-5,NA,NA,TRBV27,TGTGCCAGCAGTTATCAGGGTCTTGGCGGGCAGCCCCAGCATTTT,CASSYQGLGGQPQHF
TRBJ1-1,NA,many,TRBV28,TGTGCCAGCAGTCCAGGGACACTTACTGAAGCTTTCTTT,CASSPGTLTEAFF
TRBJ2-2,NA,many,TRBV9,TGTGCCAGCAGCGTCGCGAGCGGGGAGCTGTTTTTT,CASSVASGELFF
TRBJ2-3,TRBD2,many,TRBV20-1,TGCAGTGCTAGAGTAGCGGGGGGGAATACGCAGTATTTT,CSARVAGGNTQYF
TRBJ2-3,NA,many,TRBV5-4,TGTGCCAGCAGCTTGGCTGGGGCAGGAACAGATACGCAGTATTTT,CASSLAGAGTDTQYF
TRBJ2-7,TRBD2,many,TRBV7-3,TGTGCCAGCAGCCCGACTAGCGGAGCGACCTACGAGCAGTACTTC,CASSPTSGATYEQYF
TRBJ2-1,NA,many,TRBV6-2/TRBV6-3,TGTGCCAGCAGGGACCCCCGGGACCCGATTAGAGAGCAGTTCTTC,CASRDPRDPIREQFF
TRBJ1-6,NA,NA,TRBV5-1,TGCGCCAGCAGCTTGGAACCCAATAATTCACCCCTCCACTTT,CASSLEPNNSPLHF
TRBJ1-1,NA,many,TRBV12-5,TGTGCTAGTGGTTTGGTACCCCTCCAGGGAATGAACACTGAAGCTTTCTTT,CASGLVPLQGMNTEAFF
TRBJ1-6,NA,few,TRBV7-9,TGTGCCAGCAGCTTCGACCGGACAGATTCACCCCTCCACTTT,CASSFDRTDSPLHF
TRBJ2-2,NA,many,TRBV7-2,TGTGCCAGCAGCTTATCGGCGGGACGCGGGGAGCTGTTTTTT,CASSLSAGRGELFF
TRBJ2-1,TRBD1,NA,TRBV6-1,TGTGCCAGCAGCCGGACAGGCTCTCCCAATGAGCAGTTCTTC,CASSRTGSPNEQFF
TRBJ2-1,TRBD1,many,TRBV2,TGTGCCAGCAGTGAAGGCCGGACAGGGGGGAGTGAGCAGTTCTTC,CASSEGRTGGSEQFF
TRBJ2-1,NA,few,TRBV3-1,TGTGCCAGCAGCCCCCGACTAGATTACAATGAGCAGTTCTTC,CASSPRLDYNEQFF
TRBJ2-3,TRBD2,NA,TRBV12-3/TRBV12-4,TGTGCCAGCAGTCGTCGGACTAGCGGGAGGGATACGCAGTATTTT,CASSRRTSGRDTQYF
TRBJ2-1,TRBD2,few,TRBV28,TGTGCCAGCAGATCTGGACTAGCGGGAAGTTACAATGAGCAGTTCTTC,CASRSGLAGSYNEQFF
TRBJ1-2,NA,many,TRBV6-2/TRBV6-3,TGTGCCAGCAGTTCAACAGCACCTTTATTGCCTTTGCCCACCTTC,CASSSTAPLLPLPTF
TRBJ2-1,TRBD2,NA,TRBV7-2,TGTGCCAGCAGCTTAGGGACTAGCGGGAGTGGCTACAATGAGCAGTTCTTC,CASSLGTSGSGYNEQFF
TRBJ2-5,NA,NA,TRBV19,TGTGCCAGTAGTTACTCAGCAACTGCGCAAGAGACCCAGTACTTC,CASSYSATAQETQYF
TRBJ2-1,TRBD1,NA,TRBV6-2/TRBV6-3,TGTGCCAGCAGCCTGACAGGGGGCACCAATGAGCAGTTCTTC,CASSLTGGTNEQFF
TRBJ2-3,NA,NA,TRBV12-3/TRBV12-4,TGTGCCAGCAGTTTAGTGTCAGCTAGCACAGATACGCAGTATTTT,CASSLVSASTDTQYF
TRBJ2-7,TRBD1,many,TRBV5-1,TGCGCCAGCAGCGTCGGACAGGGCCTCTACGAGCAGTACTTC,CASSVGQGLYEQYF
TRBJ2-3,TRBD2,few,TRBV7-6,TGTGCCAGCAGCTTAGCGTCTAGCGGGAGCACAGATACGCAGTATTTT,CASSLASSGSTDTQYF
TRBJ1-2,NA,few,TRBV29-1,TGCAGCGTCGGCGGGATTATTAGTGTCTATGGCTACACCTTC,CSVGGIISVYGYTF
TRBJ2-1,TRBD2,few,TRBV12-3/TRBV12-4,TGTGCCAGCAGAGGACTAGCGGGGGGCCCGGTGGGAAATTCCTACAATGAGCAGTTCTTC,CASRGLAGGPVGNSYNEQFF
TRBJ2-2,TRBD1,NA,TRBV5-1,TGCGCCAGCAGCCGCGACAGGGGGCTTGCCGGGGAGCTGTTTTTT,CASSRDRGLAGELFF
TRBJ2-1,TRBD2,NA,TRBV5-8,TGTGCCAGCAGCTTGGAACGGCGGGAGAGAAACAATGAGCAGTTCTTC,CASSLERRERNNEQFF
TRBJ2-3,NA,NA,TRBV24-1,TGTGCCACCAGGGGTAGTCCAAGCACAGATACGCAGTATTTT,CATRGSPSTDTQYF
TRBJ2-3,TRBD2,many,TRBV30,TGTGCCTGGAATTTAGCGGGAGCGGGCACAGATACGCAGTATTTT,CAWNLAGAGTDTQYF
TRBJ1-6,NA,few,TRBV19,TGTGCCAGTAGTCCGAGCAGGAGGGGGATTGCTTCACCCCTCCACTTT,CASSPSRRGIASPLHF
TRBJ1-1,TRBD1,many,TRBV5-6,TGTGCCAGCAGCGGGGACAGGACTTCGAACACTGAAGCTTTCTTT,CASSGDRTSNTEAFF
TRBJ1-1,TRBD1,few,TRBV12-3/TRBV12-4,TGTGCCATCAGACAGGGAAGGGGGTCTGAAGCTTTCTTT,CAIRQGRGSEAFF
TRBJ1-4,NA,once,TRBV6-1,TGTGCCAGCACCTCCAGGGGCGGTAATGAAAAACTGTTTTTT,CASTSRGGNEKLFF